A selection of T cell receptor beta chains follows, all from one sample in a study of blood T cell repertoires in COVID-19. Sequencing used immunoSEQ multiplex PCR; TCRdb keeps in-frame clones, though not all of them. The sample contains over 300,000 clones, around 87% of which appear only once. Sample: PBMCs or T cells enriched from blood (not recorded which). These TCRs come from a woman aged 25 to 45 with acute COVID-19. CDR3s include the opening cysteine and the closing phenylalanine or tryptophan. The D gene is left open where the match is weak.

TRBD1 TRBJ2-7 TRBV6-5 CASRGDSFYEQYF TGTGCCAGCAGGGGGGACAGTTTTTACGAGCAGTACTTC
- TRBJ2-5 TRBV13 CASSLGRSGRTPKNF TGTGCCAGCAGCTTAGGCCGTAGCGGAAGGACTCCTAAAAACTTC
TRBD1 TRBJ2-2 TRBV24-1 CATSDLSGGADTGELFF TGTGCCACCAGTGATTTGTCAGGGGGCGCGGACACCGGGGAGCTGTTTTTT
- TRBJ2-7 TRBV6-1 CASSEAQRGRYEQYF TGTGCCAGCAGTGAAGCGCAAAGAGGGCGCTACGAGCAGTACTTC
- TRBJ1-3 TRBV3-1/TRBV3-2 CASSHSLTGSGNTIYF TGTGCCAGCAGCCACAGCTTGACAGGCTCTGGAAACACCATATATTTT
TRBD2 TRBJ2-7 TRBV6-5 CASAGLAGKTYEQYF TGTGCCAGCGCCGGACTAGCGGGGAAAACCTACGAGCAGTACTTC
TRBD1 TRBJ2-2 TRBV3-1/TRBV3-2 CASSKDRANTGELFF TGTGCCAGCAGCAAAGACAGGGCGAACACCGGGGAGCTGTTTTTT
TRBD1 TRBJ1-6 TRBV30 CAWTTGAAELPLHF TGTGCCTGGACCACAGGGGCCGCTGAATTGCCCCTCCACTTT
- TRBJ1-3 TRBV5-1 CASSLGQEGNTIYF TGCGCCAGCAGCTTGGGACAGGAGGGAAACACCATATATTTT
TRBD1 TRBJ1-1 TRBV5-1 CASSLAGTGLLNTEAFF TGCGCCAGCAGCTTGGCCGGGACAGGACTTTTGAACACTGAAGCTTTCTTT
TRBD1 TRBJ2-3 TRBV24-1 CATDKTLNWTGNTDTQYF TGTGCCACCGATAAAACCCTAAACTGGACAGGTAACACAGATACGCAGTATTTT
- TRBJ1-4 TRBV7-8 CASSWTVYNEKLFF TGTGCCAGCAGCTGGACAGTTTATAATGAAAAACTGTTTTTT
- TRBJ1-2 TRBV2 CASGTLLNYGYTF TGTGCCAGTGGGACTCTCCTTAACTATGGCTACACCTTC
- TRBJ1-2 TRBV10-3 CAISEWRDQRGYTF TGTGCCATCAGTGAGTGGCGGGACCAAAGGGGCTACACCTTC
- TRBJ2-1 TRBV29-1 CSVEGDTSYNEQFF TGCAGCGTTGAGGGGGACACCTCCTACAATGAGCAGTTCTTC
- TRBJ2-2 TRBV11-2 CASSLQGTGELFF TGTGCCAGCAGCTTACAGGGGACCGGGGAGCTGTTTTTT